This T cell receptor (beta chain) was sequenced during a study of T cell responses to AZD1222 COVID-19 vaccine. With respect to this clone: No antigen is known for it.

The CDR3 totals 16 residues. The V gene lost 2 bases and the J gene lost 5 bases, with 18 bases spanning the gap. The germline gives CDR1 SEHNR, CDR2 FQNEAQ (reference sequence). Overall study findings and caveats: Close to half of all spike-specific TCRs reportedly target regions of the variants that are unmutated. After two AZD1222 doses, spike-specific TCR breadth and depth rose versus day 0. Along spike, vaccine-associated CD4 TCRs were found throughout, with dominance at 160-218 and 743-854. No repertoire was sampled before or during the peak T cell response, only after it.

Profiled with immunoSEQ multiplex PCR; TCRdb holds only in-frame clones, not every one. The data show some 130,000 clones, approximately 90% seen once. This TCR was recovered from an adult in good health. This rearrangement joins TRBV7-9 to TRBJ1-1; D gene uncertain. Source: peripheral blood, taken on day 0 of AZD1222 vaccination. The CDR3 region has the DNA TGTGCCAGCAGCTTATTAGTAGGAGGGAGGCTGACTGAAGCTTTCTTT. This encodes CASSLLVGGRLTEAFF.